A selection of T cell receptor beta chains follows, all from one sample in a study of glioma-infiltrating T cells after dendritic cell vaccination. The table came from immunoSEQ multiplex PCR; TCRdb's copy has only in-frame clones and leaves some out. The repertoire has almost 65,000 clones, about 81% of them found once; the top ten carry under 10%. The source was blood, collected before dendritic cell vaccination. The receptors derive from a human donor with glioblastoma. The CDR3 runs from the conserved cysteine through the conserved F or W.

v_gene	CDR3aa
TRBV4-1	CASSQGVASSVYEQFF
TRBV12-5	CASGSQGPRNSPLHF
TRBV11-2	CASSYTAAEETQYF
TRBV5-1	CASSPDWSSYNEQFF
TRBV4-2	CASSQDRSGSTDTQYF
TRBV7-8	CASSIGTTQETQYF
TRBV6-5	CASSYSERGREQYF
TRBV7-2	CASSFGTAYEQYF
TRBV7-2	CASSLGLAKETQYF
TRBV5-4	CASSNGGTYSNEQYF
TRBV30	CAWSVGLADTDTQYF
TRBV19	CATPGDSQNTGELFF
TRBV6-6	CASSPGQGGRETQYF
TRBV19	CASESGTGIHGYTF
TRBV19	CASSASGYRVEQYF
TRBV11-2	CASSPFGGGNIQYF
TRBV28	CASRPSGGLYEQYF
TRBV7-9	CASSGRTGGANNEQFF
TRBV6-5	CASSYSRGTVSRAFF
TRBV10-2	CASSDRENSPLHF
TRBV6-6	CASSPSRDRGYGYTF
TRBV19	CASRGDGVTGELFF
TRBV6-6	CASSYPDRVGSNEQFF
TRBV18	CASSLDRADGYTF
TRBV30	CAWSRGGGSNEKLFF
TRBV18	CASSPGDIPTDTQYF
TRBV4-1	CASSPLWRGKYEQYF
TRBV7-6	CASAGQATGGYTF
TRBV19	CASSIAGGITEAFF
TRBV6-1	CASRSGGGAYNEQFF
TRBV2	CASSPLTSGGYEQYF
TRBV18	CASSPTAAENGYTF
TRBV7-9	CASSTWAGRYF
TRBV21-1	CANTAGSSGNTIYF
TRBV7-2	CASSLRLAGDTDTQYF
TRBV2	CASSDRGRHGQFF